This entry lists 8 T cell receptor beta chains sequenced from one sample in a study of T cells after yellow fever vaccination (dated by TCRdb to 2018 to 2020). The method was 5' RACE. Sequencing took place on an Illumina HiSeq 2500. TCRdb reanalyzed the raw reads on its own, using fastp at Q25 for trimming and MiXCR for clone calling, and kept in-frame beta chains. Here each entry gathers all rows of one CDR3 protein and keeps the most common genes and DNA. This sample comprises some 300,000 distinct CDR3 sequences, roughly 8.6% of them detected only once. Approximately 15% of the sample is in the top ten clones. According to the study, the label for this sample's treatment or condition signals: live attenuated yellow fever vaccine strain. Source: PBMCs, taken approximately 47 days after the first yellow fever vaccination. These receptors all come from a man aged 18 to 29 who received the YFV17D yellow fever vaccine.

This clonotype was detected only a few times. This chain uses TRBV12-3 or TRBV12-4 with TRBJ2-3; D perhaps matches TRBD2 (7 bases). The CDR3 loop spans 16 amino acids. Trimming took off 3 bases at V and 3 bases at J, with 16 bases between the two ends. The CDR3 spells CASSLSAGAGTDTQYF. CDR3 nucleotides: TGTGCCAGCAGTTTGTCGGCGGGGGCCGGAACAGATACGCAGTATTTT.

V and J are TRBV7-9 and TRBJ2-1; 9 bases line up with TRBD2. Trimming cost V 8 bases and J 7 bases; bases outside gene matches: 6. From germline, CDR1 is SEHNR and CDR2 FQNEAQ (reference sequence). This CDR3 spans 13 amino acids. The CDR3 nucleotides are TGTGCCAGCGGCGGGGGGGTGGGGAATGAGCAGTTCTTC. This translates into CASGGGVGNEQFF.

The rearrangement uses TRBV5-1 and TRBJ2-7, with 7 bases fitting TRBD1. V was pared by 4 bases and J by 5 bases, with 9 bases of the junction left unmatched. Germline CDR1 is SGHRS and CDR2 is YFSETQ. The CDR3 covers 14 residues. CDR3 DNA sequence: TGCGCCAGCAGCCCGGTGACAGGGAACCACGAGCAGTACTTC. Its translation: CASSPVTGNHEQYF.

This clonotype was seen only a few times. The chain carries TRBV3-1 and TRBJ2-1; TRBD2 matches at 11 bases. The CDR3 runs 15 residues. From germline, CDR1 is LGHDT and CDR2 YNNKEL (reference sequence). V dropped 6 bases and J dropped 7; count of bases not matched to a gene: 8. The CDR3 DNA is TGTGCCAGCAGTTTTAGCGGGGGGGTTATGAATGAGCAGTTCTTC. Translated, it gives CASSFSGGVMNEQFF.

This chain links TRBV6-2 or TRBV6-3 with TRBJ2-7; D ambiguous. With 5 bases removed from V and 3 bases from J, the gap between germline ends came to 14 bases. The CDR3 loop spans 14 amino acids. Germline values: CDR1 MNHEY, CDR2 SVGEGT. Here the CDR3 reads CASSISPLSYEQYV. CDR3 coding DNA: TGTGCCAGCAGTATCAGCCCTTTGAGCTACGAGCAGTACGTC.

This clonotype has more than one count but fewer than ten. The CDR3 sequence is CASSYLTRLGETQYF. CDR3 nucleotide sequence: TGTGCCAGCAGTTACCTCACTAGGTTAGGAGAGACCCAGTACTTC. V and J are TRBV6-5 and TRBJ2-5; D is possibly TRBD2 (5 bases). V was pared by 2 bases and J by 4 bases, with 14 bases between. The CDR3 contains 15 residues. Per germline, CDR1 MNHEY and CDR2 SVGAGI.

The chain carries TRBV7-9 and TRBJ2-1; D possibly matches TRBD1 or TRBD2 (6 bases each). This CDR3 comprises 12 residues. Trimming shortened V by 5 bases and J by 9 bases, and 11 bases separated the two germline ends. Germline CDR1 is SEHNR and CDR2 is FQNEAQ (reference sequence). The CDR3 DNA sequence: TGTGCCAGCAGCGGGGGGCCGACTGAGCAGTTCTTC. This codes for CASSGGPTEQFF.

This clonotype has just a few counts. The chain uses TRBV28 and TRBJ2-3, with D maybe TRBD2 (5 bases). V shed 8 bases and J shed 1 base, with 19 bases lying between them. Germline assignment: CDR1 MDHEN and CDR2 SYDVKM. The CDR3 is made up of 16 amino acids. CDR3 loop: CASHTLHRRRTDTQYF. CDR3 DNA sequence: TGTGCCAGCCACACCCTACATCGGAGGCGCACAGATACGCAGTATTTT.